The clone carrying this TCR beta chain showed up many times. This CDR3 region has 14 residues. The germline V gene encodes CDR1 SNHLY and CDR2 FYNNEI. V lost 2 bases and J 0 bases, leaving 7 bases between the germline ends. RNA transcripts were the template, and TCR beta CDR3 regions were amplified from them. An initial RT-PCR round employing HTBI primers preceded a second-round multiplex PCR. Via MiXCR, TCRdb re-called the multiplex PCR reads, giving one row per CDR3 protein. The sample shows about 380,000 distinct CDR3 sequences, 15% to 19% of them seen only once. This specimen comes from a study of Graves' ophthalmopathy and Graves' hyperthyroidism.

Sequences were obtained from peripheral blood. The TCR sequence derives from a woman aged 18-29 years with stable Graves' hyperthyroidism. This chain connects TRBV2 to TRBJ2-5, with D unclear. CDR3 amino acids: CASSEMGNQETQYF. CDR3 nucleotides: TGTGCCAGCAGTGAAATGGGGAACCAAGAGACCCAGTACTTC.